The T cell receptor (beta chain) described here comes from a study of CD8 T cells in ankylosing spondylitis. Quantitative barcoded 5'-RACE was used to prepare TCR beta libraries. TCRdb itself ran the 5' RACE reads through MiXCR, one entry per CDR3 protein. The sample has more than 300,000 distinct CDR3 sequences; 6.5% to 10% are singletons. This CDR3 is 15 amino acids long. V was trimmed by 1 base and J by 3 bases, leaving 13 bases between them. CDR1 and CDR2 (germline): SGHRS, YFSETQ. The table lists this clonotype with many counts. What it binds is not known. Overall study findings and caveats: Clones linked to disease were reported to show significant enrichment in matched ankylosing spondylitis synovial fluid. Certain motif variants had earlier been reported in reactive arthritis synovial fluid and blood. There was a TCR beta motif, made of several highly homologous variants, that appeared characteristic of ankylosing spondylitis blood. CD8+ by phenotype, disease-linked clones were relatively rare in peripheral blood.

The sequenced sample consisted of blood, either unsorted or a sorted T cell fraction (not recorded which). The TCR comes from a male donor with ankylosing spondylitis. The chain joins TRBV5-1 to TRBJ2-5, with D possibly TRBD2 on 6 matching bases. CDR3 sequence reads: CASSLLGGEEETQYF. In nucleotides, the CDR3 is TGCGCCAGCAGCTTGTTGGGCGGGGAGGAAGAGACCCAGTACTTC.